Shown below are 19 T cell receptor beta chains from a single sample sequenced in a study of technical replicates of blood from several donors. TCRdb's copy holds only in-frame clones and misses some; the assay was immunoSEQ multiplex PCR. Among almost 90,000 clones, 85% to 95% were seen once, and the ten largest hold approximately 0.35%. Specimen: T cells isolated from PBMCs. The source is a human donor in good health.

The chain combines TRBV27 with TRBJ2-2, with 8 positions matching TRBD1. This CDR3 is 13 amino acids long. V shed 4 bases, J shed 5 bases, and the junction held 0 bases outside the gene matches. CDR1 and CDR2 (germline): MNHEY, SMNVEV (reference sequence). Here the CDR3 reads CASSWTGTGELFF. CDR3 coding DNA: TGTGCCAGCAGTTGGACAGGGACCGGGGAGCTGTTTTTT.

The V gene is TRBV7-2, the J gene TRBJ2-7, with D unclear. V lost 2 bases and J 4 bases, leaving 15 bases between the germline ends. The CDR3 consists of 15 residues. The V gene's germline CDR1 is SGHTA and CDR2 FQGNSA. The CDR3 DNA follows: TGTGCCAGCAGCTTAAATCCTGGGCTCCAGTACGAGCAGTACTTC. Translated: CASSLNPGLQYEQYF.

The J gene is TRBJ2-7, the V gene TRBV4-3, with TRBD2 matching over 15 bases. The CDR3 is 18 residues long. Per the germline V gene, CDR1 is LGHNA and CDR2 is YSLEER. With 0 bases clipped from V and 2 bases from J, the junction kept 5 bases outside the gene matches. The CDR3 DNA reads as TGCGCCAGCAGCCAAGAGGGACTAGCGGGAGGAATGGCCTACGAGCAGTACTTC. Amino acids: CASSQEGLAGGMAYEQYF.

The CDR3 reads CASIQGLEAFF. DNA of the CDR3: TGTGCCAGCATCCAGGGCCTTGAAGCTTTCTTT. The V and J genes are TRBV28 and TRBJ1-1; perhaps TRBD1 as D (5 bases). This CDR3 spans 11 amino acids. Deletions cut 7 bases from V and 7 bases from J, with 10 bases between. Germline CDR1 MDHEN, CDR2 SYDVKM.

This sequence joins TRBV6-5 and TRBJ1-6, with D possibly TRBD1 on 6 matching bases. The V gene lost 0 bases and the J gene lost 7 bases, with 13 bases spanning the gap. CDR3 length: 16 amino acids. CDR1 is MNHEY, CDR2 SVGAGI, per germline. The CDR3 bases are TGTGCCAGCAGTTACTCGCTGCAGGGGAAGAATTCACCCCTCCACTTT. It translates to CASSYSLQGKNSPLHF.

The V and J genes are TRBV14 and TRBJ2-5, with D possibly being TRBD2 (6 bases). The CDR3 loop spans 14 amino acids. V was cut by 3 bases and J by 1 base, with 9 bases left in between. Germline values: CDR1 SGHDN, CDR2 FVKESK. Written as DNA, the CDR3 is TGTGCCAGCAGCCACGGAGGGAGCCAAGAGACCCAGTACTTC. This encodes CASSHGGSQETQYF.

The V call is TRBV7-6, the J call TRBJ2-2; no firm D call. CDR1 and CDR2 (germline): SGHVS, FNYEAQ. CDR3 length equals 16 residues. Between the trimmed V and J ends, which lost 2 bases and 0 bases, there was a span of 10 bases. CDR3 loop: CASSLTVESNTGELFF. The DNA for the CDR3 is TGTGCCAGCAGCTTAACCGTCGAGTCGAACACCGGGGAGCTGTTTTTT.

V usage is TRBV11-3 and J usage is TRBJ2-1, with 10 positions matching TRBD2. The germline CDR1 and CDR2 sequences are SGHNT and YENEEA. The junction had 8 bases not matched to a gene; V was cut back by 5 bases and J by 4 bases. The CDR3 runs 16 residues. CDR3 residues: CASSRRLAGDYNEQFF. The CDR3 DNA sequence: TGTGCCAGCAGCCGTCGACTAGCGGGTGATTACAATGAGCAGTTCTTC.

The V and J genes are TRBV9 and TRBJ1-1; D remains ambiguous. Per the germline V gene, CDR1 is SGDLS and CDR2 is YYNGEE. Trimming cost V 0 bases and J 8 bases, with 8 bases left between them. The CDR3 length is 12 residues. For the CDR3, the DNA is TGTGCCAGCAGCGTAGGTCAGGCAGAAGCTTTCTTT. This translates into CASSVGQAEAFF.

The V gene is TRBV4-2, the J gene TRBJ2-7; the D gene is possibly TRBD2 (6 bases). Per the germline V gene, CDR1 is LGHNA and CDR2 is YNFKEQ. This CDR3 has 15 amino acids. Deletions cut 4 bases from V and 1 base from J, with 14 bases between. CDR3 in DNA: TGTGCCAGCAGCCCCCGGGACTGGGCGTCCTACGAGCAGTACTTC. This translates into CASSPRDWASYEQYF.

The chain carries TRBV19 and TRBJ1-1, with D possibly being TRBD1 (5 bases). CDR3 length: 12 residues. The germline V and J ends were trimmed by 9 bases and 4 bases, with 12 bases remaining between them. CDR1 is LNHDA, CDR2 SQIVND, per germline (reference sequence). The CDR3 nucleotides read TGTGCCAGCTCTCAAGGGGCCACTGAAGCTTTCTTT. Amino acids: CASSQGATEAFF.

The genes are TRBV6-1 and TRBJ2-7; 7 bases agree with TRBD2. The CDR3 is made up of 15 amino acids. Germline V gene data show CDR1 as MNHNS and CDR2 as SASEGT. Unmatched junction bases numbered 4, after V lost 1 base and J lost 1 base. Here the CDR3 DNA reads TGTGCCAGCAGTGAAGACCGGGAGGTTTCCTACGAGCAGTACTTC. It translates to CASSEDREVSYEQYF.

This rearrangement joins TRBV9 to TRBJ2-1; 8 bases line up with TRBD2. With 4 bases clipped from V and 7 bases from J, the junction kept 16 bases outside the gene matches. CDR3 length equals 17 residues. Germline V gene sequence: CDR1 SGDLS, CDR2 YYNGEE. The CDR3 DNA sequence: TGTGCCAGCAGCCCCTACTCGAGCGGGAGTCAATTAAATGAGCAGTTCTTC. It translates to CASSPYSSGSQLNEQFF.

In DNA form, the CDR3 reads TGTGCCAGCAGTGATTTCAGGGGGAAGGAGGCAAACATTCAGTACTTC. Protein: CASSDFRGKEANIQYF. The chain carries TRBV6-4 and TRBJ2-4, with 7 bases identical to TRBD1. The CDR3 extends over 16 amino acids. Trimming cost V 3 bases and J 6 bases; bases outside gene matches: 11. Per germline, CDR1 MRHNA and CDR2 SNTAGT.

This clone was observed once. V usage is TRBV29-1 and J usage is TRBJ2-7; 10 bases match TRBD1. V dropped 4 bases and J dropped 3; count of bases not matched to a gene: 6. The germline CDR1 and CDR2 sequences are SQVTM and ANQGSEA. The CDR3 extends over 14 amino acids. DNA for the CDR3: TGCAGCGTTGTTATCCGGACAGGGGGCTACGAGCAGTACTTC. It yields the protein CSVVIRTGGYEQYF.

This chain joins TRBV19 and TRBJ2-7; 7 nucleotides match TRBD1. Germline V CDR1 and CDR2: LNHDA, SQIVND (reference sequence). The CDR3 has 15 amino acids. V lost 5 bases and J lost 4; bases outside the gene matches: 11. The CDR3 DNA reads TGTGCCAGTAGTCCAGACAGGGAAGGAGGTTACGAGCAGTACTTC. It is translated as CASSPDREGGYEQYF. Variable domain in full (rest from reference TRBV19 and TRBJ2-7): DGGITQSPKYLFRKEGQNVTLSCEQNLNHDAMYWYRQDPGQGLRLIYYSQIVNDFQKGDIAEGYSVSREKKESFPLTVTSAQKNPTAFYLCASSPDREGGYEQYFGPGTRLTVT.

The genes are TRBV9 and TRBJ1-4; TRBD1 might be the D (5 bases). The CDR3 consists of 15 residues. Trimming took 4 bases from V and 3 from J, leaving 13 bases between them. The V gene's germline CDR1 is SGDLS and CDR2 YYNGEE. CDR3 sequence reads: CASSLGAIANEKLFF. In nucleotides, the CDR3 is TGTGCCAGCAGCTTAGGGGCTATAGCTAATGAAAAACTGTTTTTT.

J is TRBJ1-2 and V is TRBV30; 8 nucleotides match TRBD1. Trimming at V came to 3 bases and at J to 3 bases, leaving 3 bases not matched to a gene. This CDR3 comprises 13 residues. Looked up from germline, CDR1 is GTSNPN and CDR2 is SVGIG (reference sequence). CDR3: CAWSAGQDYGYTF. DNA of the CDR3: TGTGCCTGGAGCGCGGGACAGGACTATGGCTACACCTTC.

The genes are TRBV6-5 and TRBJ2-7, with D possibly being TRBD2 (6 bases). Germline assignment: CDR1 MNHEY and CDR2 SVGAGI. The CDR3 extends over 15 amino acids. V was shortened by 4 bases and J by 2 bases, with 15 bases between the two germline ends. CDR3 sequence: CASSSLAGSPYEQYF. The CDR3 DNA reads TGTGCCAGCAGTTCCTTGGCCGGGAGTCCCTACGAGCAGTACTTC.